The T cell receptor beta chain described here comes from a study of OX40 agonist ivuxolimab in advanced cancers. Regarding the study as a whole: CD8+ T cells averaged more expanded clones than CD4+. Compared with others, partial responders at 0.1-3.0 mg/kg displayed clonal expansion among the lowest.

This table comes from immunoSEQ multiplex PCR, and its TCRdb copy is limited to in-frame clones, with some not included. The table records tens of thousands of clones, around 87% of them present only once. Germline values: CDR1 LGHNA, CDR2 YNFKEQ. V was shortened by 4 bases and J by 2 bases, with 15 bases between the two germline ends. The CDR3 sequence is 15 residues long. For this clone: Its antigen is not known.

The rearrangement links TRBV4-2 to TRBJ2-7; D tentatively fits TRBD1 or TRBD2 (6 bases each). This clonotype originated in an adult with an advanced solid tumor such as melanoma, head and neck, liver or kidney cancer. The starting material was CD4+ or CD8+ T cells sorted from blood, obtained in a trial of the OX40 agonist ivuxolimab. In nucleotides, the CDR3 is TGTGCCAGCAGCCCCGAGGGGGGACTGACCTACGAGCAGTACTTC. Its translation: CASSPEGGLTYEQYF.